This T cell receptor (beta chain) was captured by sequencing in a study of T cell repertoires and HLA-DP antigens. Comment on this clone: Its antigen is unidentified.

Produced via immunoSEQ multiplex PCR; TCRdb's table is partial and in-frame only. Here the sample spans 85,000 to 90,000 clones, around nine tenths being singletons. The germline V and J ends were trimmed by 8 bases and 10 bases, with 12 bases remaining between them. The CDR3 length is 11 residues. Looked up from germline, CDR1 is MNHEY and CDR2 is SMNVEV (reference sequence). Specimen: CD4+ T cells from PBMCs. This chain connects TRBV27 to TRBJ1-5; no firm D call. The TCR sequence derives from a man aged 50-59 years in good health and CMV-seronegative. Here the CDR3 reads CASGPGLPQHF. CDR3 DNA: TGTGCCAGCGGCCCGGGTCTACCCCAGCATTTT.